This entry concerns a single T cell receptor (beta chain). The germline V gene encodes CDR1 PRHDT and CDR2 FYEKMQ (reference sequence). Unmatched junction bases numbered 8, after V lost 4 bases and J lost 5 bases. This CDR3 contains 15 residues. Using immunoSEQ multiplex PCR, the repertoire was profiled, and TCRdb retains in-frame clones only, with some absent. The data show 20,000 to 25,000 clones, about 87% seen once. The data were obtained in a study of OX40 agonist ivuxolimab in advanced cancers. Study-level background: Patients with hepatocellular carcinoma, melanoma, renal cell or head and neck cancer made up the dose-escalation patients.

The TCR comes from an adult with an advanced solid tumor such as melanoma, head and neck, liver or kidney cancer. V usage is TRBV13 and J usage is TRBJ1-2; the match to TRBD1 covers 9 bases. Specimen: CD4+ or CD8+ T cells sorted from blood, collected in a trial of the OX40 agonist ivuxolimab. The CDR3 region has the DNA TGTGCCAGCAGCTGGAGGGGACAGGGCCAATATGGCTACACCTTC. Its protein product is CASSWRGQGQYGYTF.